This TCR beta chain was sequenced for a study of T cell responses to AZD1222 COVID-19 vaccine. Points from the study as a whole: Donors were chiefly white British, with a greater number of females, and clonal diversity was perhaps underestimated.

V shed 10 bases and J shed 4 bases, with 19 bases lying between them. Germline CDR1 MNHEY, CDR2 SMNVEV (reference sequence). The CDR3 length is 14 residues. Details on this clone: Antigen unknown.

Some clones are missing from TCRdb's copy, which holds only in-frame ones; the method was immunoSEQ multiplex PCR. Among over 150,000 clones listed, just under 95% were seen once. Sequencing used peripheral blood, obtained 28 days after the second dose of the MenACWY control vaccine. The clonotype comes from an adult who received the MenACWY meningococcal vaccine as a control. V is TRBV27 and J is TRBJ1-1; no reliable D call. The DNA of the CDR3 is TGTGCCACCCAGGACGTTTTTACTTCCACTGAAGCTTTCTTT. This sequence encodes CATQDVFTSTEAFF.